This paragraph reports one TCR beta chain. The sample originates from a study of control samples from healthy donors and cancer patients. V was shortened by 2 bases and J by 0 bases, with 5 bases between the two germline ends. Germline V CDR1 and CDR2: GTSNPN, SVGIG (reference sequence). There are 14 residues in the CDR3. Sequencing was performed with immunoSEQ multiplex PCR; in TCRdb, only in-frame clones are kept and a portion is missing. The sample contains some 130,000 clones, roughly 92% of which appear only once. This receptor was identified in a man aged 25-40 years in good health. The chain links TRBV30 to TRBJ2-6, with D uncertain. The sample taken for sequencing was blood. The CDR3 DNA is TGTGCCTGGAGTTTGGGCTCTGGGGCCAACGTCCTGACTTTC. Amino acid sequence: CAWSLGSGANVLTF. Together with reference TRBV30 and TRBJ2-6, the CDR3 gives the full variable domain: SQTIHQWPATLVQPVGSPLSLECTVEGTSNPNLYWYRQAAGRGLQLLFYSVGIGQISSEVPQNLSASRPQDRQFILSSKKLLLSDSGFYLCAWSLGSGANVLTFGAGSRLTVL.